This TCR beta chain is from a study of T cell responses to AZD1222 COVID-19 vaccine. The method was immunoSEQ multiplex PCR; TCRdb's version includes in-frame clones alone and lacks a portion of them. The sample records under 150,000 clones, 80% to 95% being singletons. The CDR3 length is 17 residues. V lost 3 bases, J lost 10 bases, and 20 bases stayed unmatched. Germline loops: CDR1 KGHSH, CDR2 LQKENI. This receptor was identified in an adult who received the AZD1222 COVID-19 vaccine. V gene TRBV18 combines with J gene TRBJ1-1, with 7 bases matching TRBD1. Sequencing used peripheral blood, obtained 28 days after the second AZD1222 dose. The CDR3 DNA is TGTGCCAGCTCACCCCTAGGGTCAGGGGGGCTAGGTGGTGGAGCTTTCTTT. Its protein is CASSPLGSGGLGGGAFF.